This T cell receptor beta chain was identified in a study of blood T cell repertoires in COVID-19. The study assigned cohorts using participant-reported clinical history. This CDR3 has 15 residues. Germline CDR1 MNHEY, CDR2 SVGAGI. V trimming: 6 bases; J trimming: 3 bases; junction bases outside the gene matches: 7. As handled by the study authors: Nucleated cell number was recorded as an estimate derived from reference gene primer amplification. TCRdb keeps only in-frame clones here, not all; method: immunoSEQ multiplex PCR. That table is the source of V, J and clone size, and D and trimming were worked out from the DNA. The sample lists roughly 400,000 clones; 87% were seen once.

The chain is built from TRBV6-5 and TRBJ1-5, with 8 bases fitting TRBD1. The sample comprised PBMCs or T cells enriched from blood (not recorded which). The TCR sequence derives from a woman in her fifties or sixties who had recovered from COVID-19. The CDR3 loop reads CASRAGTGTNQPQHF. DNA of the CDR3: TGTGCCAGCAGAGCCGGGACAGGCACCAATCAGCCCCAGCATTTT.